This T cell receptor beta chain was obtained from a study of shared clonotypes between healthy human individuals. Sorted subsets were amplified in replicate PCRs using 200 ng DNA, about 30,000 T cell genomes. Here immunoSEQ multiplex PCR was the method, and the copy in TCRdb shows in-frame clones only, minus some. The sample has about 2.4 million clones; roughly 93% are singletons. Broader study findings: As a rule, naive subsets had a larger estimated richness than memory subsets.

With respect to this clone: Its antigen is not known.

CDR3 length equals 14 residues. Trimming cost V 0 bases and J 3 bases, with 9 bases left between them. The germline V gene encodes CDR1 LNHNV and CDR2 YYDKDF (reference sequence). The source is a young man in good health. Some clones in this sample may be carry-over from other donors' samples. The chain is built from TRBV15 and TRBJ2-7; D is undetermined. Sequenced material: naive CD4+ T cells from PBMCs. Subset defined: CD45RA+ positively selected. The CDR3 DNA follows: TGTGCCACCAGCAGAGATCAGGAATACTACGAGCAGTACTTC. This gives the protein CATSRDQEYYEQYF.